The 18 T cell receptor beta chains given below trace back to one sample, sequenced in a study of tumor and adjacent non-tumor tissue in lung cancer. The template was RNA from unsorted bulk tissue. TCRbeta libraries were built with three rounds of nested PCR, modified from ARM-PCR. TCRdb analysed the multiplex PCR reads with MiXCR anew, one entry per CDR3 protein. Among tens of thousands of distinct CDR3 sequences, under 80% were seen once, and the ten largest hold approximately 12%. Sequenced: lung tumor tissue. These receptor sequences come from a woman between 50 and 59 years old with non-small cell lung cancer.

Concerning this clonotype: A much bigger clone sits one base away, suggesting this may be a read error. The genes are TRBV30 and TRBJ1-5; weak D call: TRBD1 (6 bases). The length of the CDR3 is 13 residues. With 5 bases removed from V and 5 bases from J, the gap between germline ends came to 13 bases. Per germline, CDR1 GTSNPN and CDR2 SVGIG (reference sequence). The CDR3 protein is CAWGPQGDQPQHF. The CDR3 nucleotides read TGTGCCTGGGGTCCACAGGGAGATCAGCCCCAGCATTTT.

This clonotype was detected many times. The rearrangement links TRBV24-1 to TRBJ2-5, with D hard to call. V was shortened by 3 bases and J by 4 bases, with 17 bases between the two germline ends. This CDR3 is 16 amino acids long. CDR1 is KGHDR, CDR2 SFDVKD, per germline. The CDR3 nucleotides read TGTGCCACCAGTGATGCTGACCTTGCGCGTTCAGAGACCCAGTACTTC. Residues: CATSDADLARSETQYF.

This clonotype was detected a few times. The conserved final phenylalanine or tryptophan is absent from the CDR3, which likely points to a read error. The chain recombines TRBV10-2 with TRBJ2-5, with D tentatively TRBD1 (5 bases). Germline V gene sequence: CDR1 WSHSY, CDR2 SAAADI. The CDR3 covers 13 residues. DNA for the CDR3: TGCGCCGGCAGCCCCAGGGCCCAAGAGACCCAGTACCTC. Protein sequence: CAGSPRAQETQYL.

This clonotype was seen only once. V and J are TRBV6-2 or TRBV6-3 and TRBJ2-7; TRBD2 might be the D (6 bases). Per germline, CDR1 MNHEY and CDR2 SVGEGT. V dropped 9 bases and J dropped 7 bases, with 19 bases sitting between them. The CDR3 is 13 residues long. CDR3 DNA sequence: TGTGCCAGGACCGTGCGGGATAATAGGGAGCAGTACTTC. As protein: CARTVRDNREQYF.

This chain connects TRBV7-2 to TRBJ2-1; D possibly corresponds to TRBD2 (5 bases). CDR3 length: 15 amino acids. The germline gives CDR1 SGHTA, CDR2 FQGNSA. V lost 5 bases to trimming and J lost 4 bases, with 15 bases between them. CDR3 amino acids: CASSRGIIGYNEQFF. CDR3 sequence (DNA): TGTGCCAGCAGCCGAGGGATCATAGGATACAATGAGCAGTTCTTC. Combining the CDR3 with reference TRBV7-2 and TRBJ2-1 gives the whole variable domain GAGVSQSPSNKVTEKGKDVELRCDPISGHTALYWYRQSLGQGLEFLIYFQGNSAPDKSGLPSDRFSAERTGGSVSTLTIQRTQQEDSAVYLCASSRGIIGYNEQFFGPGTRLTVL.

Remarks on this clonotype: It may be a read error: a sequence one base away is much more abundant. The V gene is TRBV7-8, the J gene TRBJ2-6; TRBD1 matches 9 bases. This CDR3 spans 17 amino acids. Germline V gives CDR1 SGHVS, CDR2 FQNEAQ. Written as DNA, the CDR3 is TGTGTCAGCAGCCCACAGGGGGCTGTCTCTGGGGCCAACGTCCTGACTTTC. Translating it yields CVSSPQGAVSGANVLTF.

On this clonotype itself: One end of the junction does not line up with germline, which may come from a read error. The V gene is TRBV6-5, the J gene TRBJ2-1; 7 bases fit TRBD1. The CDR3 covers 17 residues. Germline V gene lookup returns CDR1 MNHEY and CDR2 SVGAGI. DNA of the CDR3: TGTACCAGCACCAAGGGGGCTAGTGGGAGCCGAGACAATGAGCAGTTCTTC. Translating gives CTSTKGASGSRDNEQFF.

In this sample, this clonotype turned up a few times. This may come from a read error, since a much larger clone is one base off. The chain carries TRBV20-1 and TRBJ2-7; 11 positions match TRBD1. Germline-derived CDR1 and CDR2 are DFQATT and SNEGSKA (reference sequence). The CDR3 covers 13 residues. The CDR3 loop reads CRAWTGGVYEQYF. The CDR3 DNA follows: TGCAGAGCCTGGACAGGGGGCGTTTACGAGCAGTACTTC.

The genes are TRBV29-1 and TRBJ1-5; D unresolved. Germline V lookup: CDR1 SQVTM, CDR2 ANQGSEA. The length of the CDR3 is 14 residues. With 7 bases removed from V and 5 bases from J, the gap between germline ends came to 18 bases. The chain's CDR3 is CSASRRSEDQPQHF. As DNA, the CDR3 is TGCAGCGCAAGCAGGAGGTCGGAGGATCAGCCCCAGCATTTT.

This clonotype occurred many times. The rearrangement joins TRBV6-5 to TRBJ2-5; 8 nucleotides match TRBD1. Trimming took 6 bases from V and 5 from J; bases not matched to a gene: 11. Germline V gene data show CDR1 as MNHEY and CDR2 as SVGAGI. CDR3 length: 15 amino acids. The CDR3 DNA sequence: TGTGCCAGCAGGATTGGGACAGGAGATTCGGAGACCCAGTACTTC. Translation: CASRIGTGDSETQYF.

This clonotype showed up just a few times. This may be a read error, as it is one base from a much larger clone. The gene calls are TRBV10-3 and TRBJ2-3, with D perhaps given as TRBD1 or TRBD2 (6 bases each). Germline CDR1 reads ENHRY; CDR2 reads SYGVKD. This CDR3 spans 13 amino acids. The chain's CDR3 is CATHGRQEDMQYF. The CDR3 nucleotides are TGTGCCACCCACGGGAGACAGGAAGATATGCAGTATTTT.

Regarding this clonotype: A much larger clone lies a single base off, so this may be a read error. V gene TRBV20-1 combines with J gene TRBJ2-1; D might be TRBD2 (5 bases). Deletions cut 3 bases from V and 10 bases from J, with 13 bases between. This CDR3 spans 12 amino acids. Germline-derived CDR1 and CDR2 are DFQATT and SNEGSKA (reference sequence). The CDR3 coding sequence is TGCAGTGCTAGTGAGCCGGGGAGAGAGCAGTTCTTC. This codes for CSASEPGREQFF.

Turning to this clonotype: The conserved final phenylalanine or tryptophan is absent from the CDR3, which likely points to a read error. The chain carries TRBV11-2 and TRBJ2-2; possibly TRBD2 for D (5 bases). There are 14 residues in the CDR3. Germline CDR1 is SGHAT and CDR2 is FQNNGV. CDR3 bases: TGTACCAGCGGCTACACTAGAGACACCGGGGAGCTGTTTTAT. Translation gives CTSGYTRDTGELFY.

V usage is TRBV5-1 and J usage is TRBJ2-1; D perhaps matches TRBD2 (6 bases). V was shortened by 7 bases and J by 2 bases, with 19 bases between the two germline ends. The CDR3 extends over 16 amino acids. The germline V gene has CDR1 SGHRS and CDR2 YFSETQ. The CDR3 spells CASGSGTGAAYNEQFF. The CDR3 nucleotides read TGCGCCAGCGGCTCCGGAACGGGAGCGGCCTACAATGAGCAGTTCTTC.

The rearrangement joins TRBV5-6 to TRBJ2-6; TRBD1 matches at 7 bases. J lost 0 bases, V lost 10 bases, and 13 bases had no gene match. The CDR3 loop spans 17 amino acids. Germline V lookup: CDR1 SGHDT, CDR2 YYEEEE. CDR3 coding DNA: TGTGCCGACAGCTTGTGGACAGGCCACTCTGGGGCCAACGTCCTGACTTTC. It codes for CADSLWTGHSGANVLTF.

The chain couples TRBV6-5 to TRBJ2-7; 7 positions agree with TRBD2. Germline assignment: CDR1 MNHEY and CDR2 SVGAGI. The V segment lost 6 bases and the J segment 0 bases; nucleotides outside the gene matches: 2. CDR3 size: 13 residues. In nucleotides, the CDR3 is TGTGCCAGCAGATCGGGGGGCTCCTACGAGCAGTACTTC. This gives the protein CASRSGGSYEQYF.

Points on this clonotype: Germline and junction disagree at one end, which may indicate a read error. V usage is TRBV29-1 and J usage is TRBJ2-2; TRBD1 matches at 10 bases. Germline CDR1 SQVTM, CDR2 ANQGSEA. The CDR3 covers 12 residues. The CDR3: CIVGQGGGELFF. CDR3 sequence (DNA): TGCATCGTTGGACAGGGGGGCGGGGAGCTGTTTTTT.

This chain joins TRBV6-2 or TRBV6-3 and TRBJ2-5; D may be TRBD1 or TRBD2 (5 bases each). V was pared by 6 bases and J by 5 bases, with 19 bases between. The CDR3 spans 15 residues. From germline, CDR1 is MNHEY and CDR2 SVGEGT. CDR3 sequence reads: CASRHSVAPGETQYF. The CDR3 bases are TGTGCCAGCAGGCACTCCGTAGCGCCAGGGGAGACCCAGTACTTC.